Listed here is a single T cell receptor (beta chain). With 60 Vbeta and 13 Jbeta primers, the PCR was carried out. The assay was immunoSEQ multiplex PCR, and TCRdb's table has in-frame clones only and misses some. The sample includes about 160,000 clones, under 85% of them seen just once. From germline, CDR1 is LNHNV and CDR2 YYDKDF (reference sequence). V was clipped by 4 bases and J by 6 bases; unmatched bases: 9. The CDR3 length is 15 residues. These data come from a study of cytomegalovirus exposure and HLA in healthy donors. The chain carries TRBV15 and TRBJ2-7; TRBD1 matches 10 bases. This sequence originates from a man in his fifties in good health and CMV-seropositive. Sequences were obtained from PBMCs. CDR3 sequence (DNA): TGTGCCACCAGCATTCGGGACAGGGGTCCCCTCGAGCAGTACTTC. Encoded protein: CATSIRDRGPLEQYF.